This T cell receptor beta chain was sequenced for a study of cytomegalovirus exposure and HLA in healthy donors. Broader study findings: V- and J-gene trimming in TCR beta was tied to a missense DCLRE1C variant by an analysis performed later. Indistinguishable V segments such as TRBV6-2 and TRBV6-3 were excluded.

Use of 60 Vbeta and 13 Jbeta primers characterized the PCR. This table comes from immunoSEQ multiplex PCR, and its TCRdb copy is limited to in-frame clones, with some not included. This sample has some 160,000 clones, with 78% found just once. As to this clone: Its specificity is unknown.

Trimming shortened V by 2 bases and J by 1 base, and 5 bases separated the two germline ends. Per the germline V gene, CDR1 is GTSNPN and CDR2 is SVGIG (reference sequence). This CDR3 comprises 12 residues. The origin of this receptor is a woman between 35 and 50 years old in good health and CMV-seropositive. The V call is TRBV30, the J call TRBJ1-2; no clear D. Material: PBMCs. The chain's CDR3 is CAWSPVNYGYTF. Written as DNA, the CDR3 is TGTGCCTGGAGTCCAGTTAACTATGGCTACACCTTC.